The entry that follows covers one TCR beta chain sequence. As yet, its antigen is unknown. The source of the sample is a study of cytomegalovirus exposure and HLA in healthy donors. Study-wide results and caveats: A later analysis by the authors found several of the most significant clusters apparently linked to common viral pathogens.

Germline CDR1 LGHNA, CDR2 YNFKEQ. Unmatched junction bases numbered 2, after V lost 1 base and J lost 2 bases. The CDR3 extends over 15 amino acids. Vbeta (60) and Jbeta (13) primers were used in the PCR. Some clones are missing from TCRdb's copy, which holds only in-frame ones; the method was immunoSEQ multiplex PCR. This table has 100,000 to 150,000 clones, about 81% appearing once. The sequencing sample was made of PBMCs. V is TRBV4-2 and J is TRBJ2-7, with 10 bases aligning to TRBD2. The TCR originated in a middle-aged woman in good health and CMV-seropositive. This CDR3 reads CASSQVGLATYEQYF. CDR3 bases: TGTGCCAGCAGCCAAGTGGGACTAGCGACCTACGAGCAGTACTTC.